This record looks at one T cell receptor (beta chain) sequence and its context. The target antigen is unknown. The record originates from a study of beta chain features in type 1 diabetes. Background on the study: The number of sorted cells examined across all samples was approximately 100 million. Study observations and caveats: TCRB CDR3s from Type 1 diabetes patients were moderately but significantly shorter in all four CD4+ subsets. In these data, an HLA type influence on TCRB rearrangement remained unresolved.

The study reverse transcribed the entire isolated RNA, so it sequenced expressed TCRB transcripts. Approximately 3.6 million reads were obtained on average from naive, central memory and regulatory T cell samples. Assay used: immunoSEQ multiplex PCR; TCRdb lists only in-frame clones, some missing. The table lists under 300,000 clones, around 14% of them singletons. Per germline, CDR1 KGHSH and CDR2 LQKENI. V was shortened by 3 bases and J by 11 bases, with 20 bases between the two germline ends. This CDR3 has 15 residues. The sequence was collected from a man aged 30-40 years with type 1 diabetes. The chain carries TRBV18 and TRBJ1-5; no definite D call. Material for sequencing was naive CD4+ T cells from blood. The CDR3 nucleotides are TGTGCCAGCTCACCTACCCCCCCCTCTTCGGTGACCCAGCATTTT. It translates to CASSPTPPSSVTQHF.